This is a list of T cell receptor beta chains from one sample in a study of blood T cell repertoires in COVID-19. Sequencing used immunoSEQ multiplex PCR; TCRdb keeps in-frame clones, though not all of them. The table shows 95,000 to 100,000 clones, with about 89% occurring only once. Sequencing was carried out using peripheral blood. Source of these receptors: a man aged 45-60 years with acute or convalescent COVID-19. Both conserved end residues are part of each CDR3. The D gene is left open where the match is weak. Expanded clones are given a class, and other clones once, few, many or no size at all.

d_gene: TRBD2; abundance: NA; len: 14; j_gene: TRBJ2-7; v_gene: TRBV27; CDR3nt: TGTGCCAGCAGCACCGGACTAGCGGTTTACGAGCAGTACTTC; CDR3aa: CASSTGLAVYEQYF
d_gene: TRBD1; abundance: NA; len: 16; j_gene: TRBJ1-1; v_gene: TRBV5-1; CDR3nt: TGCGCCAGCAGCTCGGGACAGGGCTTCCCGAACACTGAAGCTTTCTTT; CDR3aa: CASSSGQGFPNTEAFF
d_gene: NA; abundance: NA; len: 12; j_gene: TRBJ1-2; v_gene: TRBV6-5; CDR3nt: TGTGCCAGCAGGCCAGTTGAGGCTGGCTACACCTTC; CDR3aa: CASRPVEAGYTF
d_gene: NA; abundance: NA; len: 15; j_gene: TRBJ2-7; v_gene: TRBV6-4; CDR3nt: TGTGCCAGCAGCCCCGACACTCCTAAACGGTACGAGCAGTACTTC; CDR3aa: CASSPDTPKRYEQYF
d_gene: NA; abundance: NA; len: 15; j_gene: TRBJ1-5; v_gene: TRBV19; CDR3nt: TGTGCCAGTAATAACAGAGACTATAGCAATCAGCCCCAGCATTTT; CDR3aa: CASNNRDYSNQPQHF
d_gene: NA; abundance: NA; len: 11; j_gene: TRBJ1-6; v_gene: TRBV27; CDR3nt: TGTGCCAGCAGTGTGGGGGGTCCCCTCCACTTT; CDR3aa: CASSVGGPLHF
d_gene: NA; abundance: NA; len: 13; j_gene: TRBJ1-2; v_gene: TRBV7-8; CDR3nt: TGTGCCAGCAGCTTAGTCGCCGCCGGTGGCTACACCTTC; CDR3aa: CASSLVAAGGYTF
d_gene: TRBD1; abundance: NA; len: 15; j_gene: TRBJ2-1; v_gene: TRBV2; CDR3nt: TGTGCCACTAGCCGGGACAGGTATACCTACAATGAGCAGTTCTTC; CDR3aa: CATSRDRYTYNEQFF
d_gene: TRBD2; abundance: NA; len: 16; j_gene: TRBJ2-7; v_gene: TRBV7-9; CDR3nt: TGTGCCAGCAGCTCTGGACCGGGACTAGTCAGTTCCGAGCAGTACTTC; CDR3aa: CASSSGPGLVSSEQYF
d_gene: NA; abundance: NA; len: 16; j_gene: TRBJ2-6; v_gene: TRBV27; CDR3nt: TGTGCCAGCCGGTCCGGCAGGGCGACTGGGGCCAACGTCCTGACTTTC; CDR3aa: CASRSGRATGANVLTF
d_gene: TRBD1; abundance: once; len: 15; j_gene: TRBJ1-6; v_gene: TRBV7-6; CDR3nt: TGTGCCAGCAGCCTGGGACAGTCCCCCAATTCACCCCTCCACTTT; CDR3aa: CASSLGQSPNSPLHF
d_gene: NA; abundance: NA; len: 14; j_gene: TRBJ1-2; v_gene: TRBV25-1; CDR3nt: TGTGCCAGCAGCAATCTCTACGATGCCTATGGCTACACCTTC; CDR3aa: CASSNLYDAYGYTF
d_gene: NA; abundance: NA; len: 19; j_gene: TRBJ2-1; v_gene: TRBV9; CDR3nt: TGTGCCAGCAGCGTAGGATCCGGGTGGGAAACTAGCTCCTACAATGAGCAGTTCTTC; CDR3aa: CASSVGSGWETSSYNEQFF
d_gene: NA; abundance: NA; len: 12; j_gene: TRBJ1-1; v_gene: TRBV29-1; CDR3nt: TGCAGCGTTGTAACAGGGAACTCTGAAGCTTTCTTT; CDR3aa: CSVVTGNSEAFF
d_gene: NA; abundance: NA; len: 16; j_gene: TRBJ2-1; v_gene: TRBV7-3; CDR3nt: TGTGCCAGCAGCCCCGCGGGGGCGGGGAGCTACAATGAGCAGTTCTTC; CDR3aa: CASSPAGAGSYNEQFF
d_gene: NA; abundance: NA; len: 11; j_gene: TRBJ1-1; v_gene: TRBV29-1; CDR3nt: TGCAGCGTTGAATCAGGGGATGGAGCTTTCTTT; CDR3aa: CSVESGDGAFF
d_gene: NA; abundance: NA; len: 14; j_gene: TRBJ1-6; v_gene: TRBV11-2; CDR3nt: TGTGCCAGCAGCTTAGGAGTATATAATTCACCCCTCCACTTT; CDR3aa: CASSLGVYNSPLHF
d_gene: NA; abundance: NA; len: 16; j_gene: TRBJ1-6; v_gene: TRBV5-1; CDR3nt: TGCGCCAGCAGCTTTAATCCAGGTTCCGATAATTCACCCCTCCACTTT; CDR3aa: CASSFNPGSDNSPLHF
d_gene: NA; abundance: NA; len: 13; j_gene: TRBJ1-6; v_gene: TRBV6-7; CDR3nt: TGTGCCAGCAAAGTAGGGGATAATTCACCCCTCCACTTT; CDR3aa: CASKVGDNSPLHF
d_gene: NA; abundance: once; len: 13; j_gene: TRBJ1-5; v_gene: TRBV5-1; CDR3nt: TGCGCCAGCAGCTTGGGAGGGGGTGAGCCCCAGCATTTT; CDR3aa: CASSLGGGEPQHF
d_gene: TRBD1; abundance: NA; len: 15; j_gene: TRBJ1-5; v_gene: TRBV5-4; CDR3nt: TGTGCCAGCAGTGTGATGTCATCTGGGACAGCCTCTCGGCATTTT; CDR3aa: CASSVMSSGTASRHF
d_gene: NA; abundance: NA; len: 18; j_gene: TRBJ1-1; v_gene: TRBV19; CDR3nt: TGTGCCAGTAGTCCCCAGATGGGCCAACCCAGTTTCACCACCGAAGCTTTCTTT; CDR3aa: CASSPQMGQPSFTTEAFF
d_gene: NA; abundance: NA; len: 14; j_gene: TRBJ2-3; v_gene: TRBV7-9; CDR3nt: TGTGCCAGCAGCTTAGAGACTCGCACAGATACGCAGTATTTT; CDR3aa: CASSLETRTDTQYF
d_gene: TRBD2; abundance: few; len: 18; j_gene: TRBJ2-7; v_gene: TRBV24-1; CDR3nt: TGTGCCACCAGTGATTTGTGGTTAGCGGGGGGGAGCTCCTACGAGCAGTACTTC; CDR3aa: CATSDLWLAGGSSYEQYF
d_gene: NA; abundance: NA; len: 11; j_gene: TRBJ1-1; v_gene: TRBV29-1; CDR3nt: TGCAGCGTTGAGTTCTACACTGAAGCTTTCTTT; CDR3aa: CSVEFYTEAFF
d_gene: NA; abundance: NA; len: 15; j_gene: TRBJ1-6; v_gene: TRBV15; CDR3nt: TGTGCCACCAGCAGAGGGGCAGGGAAAAATTCACCCCTCCACTTT; CDR3aa: CATSRGAGKNSPLHF
d_gene: TRBD1; abundance: NA; len: 15; j_gene: TRBJ2-7; v_gene: TRBV6-8; CDR3nt: TGTGCCAGCAGTTACGGGACAGGCATCATCTACGAGCAGTACTTC; CDR3aa: CASSYGTGIIYEQYF
d_gene: TRBD1; abundance: NA; len: 13; j_gene: TRBJ1-2; v_gene: TRBV10-3; CDR3nt: TGTGCCATCAGGGCCGGGACAGGGTTTGGCTACACCTTC; CDR3aa: CAIRAGTGFGYTF
d_gene: NA; abundance: NA; len: 15; j_gene: TRBJ1-2; v_gene: TRBV14; CDR3nt: TGTGCCAGCAGCCAATTAGCGTCACAGCAATATGGCTACACCTTC; CDR3aa: CASSQLASQQYGYTF
d_gene: NA; abundance: NA; len: 13; j_gene: TRBJ1-5; v_gene: TRBV5-6; CDR3nt: TGTGCCAGCAGCCTCAGGGGCAGTCAGCCCCAGCATTTT; CDR3aa: CASSLRGSQPQHF
d_gene: NA; abundance: NA; len: 14; j_gene: TRBJ1-1; v_gene: TRBV19; CDR3nt: TGTGCCAGTAGTACCGACACCGGAGGCACTGAAGCTTTCTTT; CDR3aa: CASSTDTGGTEAFF
d_gene: TRBD1; abundance: NA; len: 15; j_gene: TRBJ2-1; v_gene: TRBV4-3; CDR3nt: TGCGCCAGCAGCCACGAAGGGACAGGGGGGGATGAGCAGTTCTTC; CDR3aa: CASSHEGTGGDEQFF
d_gene: TRBD1; abundance: NA; len: 16; j_gene: TRBJ2-7; v_gene: TRBV7-2; CDR3nt: TGTGCCAGCAGCTTGCAATCCGGGACAGCCTCCTACGAGCAGTACTTC; CDR3aa: CASSLQSGTASYEQYF
d_gene: TRBD1; abundance: NA; len: 16; j_gene: TRBJ1-1; v_gene: TRBV6-6; CDR3nt: TGTGCCAGCAGCCCGTTGGGGACAGGGGGTTACGCTGAAGCTTTCTTT; CDR3aa: CASSPLGTGGYAEAFF
d_gene: NA; abundance: NA; len: 12; j_gene: TRBJ1-2; v_gene: TRBV6-5; CDR3nt: TGTGCCAGCACCTCACTGGACTATGGCTACACCTTC; CDR3aa: CASTSLDYGYTF
d_gene: NA; abundance: NA; len: 14; j_gene: TRBJ1-1; v_gene: TRBV7-3; CDR3nt: TGTGCCAGCAGCTTAGGAGGGTCCAATACTGAAGCTTTCTTT; CDR3aa: CASSLGGSNTEAFF
d_gene: NA; abundance: NA; len: 14; j_gene: TRBJ1-1; v_gene: TRBV10-1; CDR3nt: TGCGCCAGCAGTGAGTCCCCAGGGGACACTGAAGCTTTCTTT; CDR3aa: CASSESPGDTEAFF
d_gene: NA; abundance: NA; len: 15; j_gene: TRBJ2-1; v_gene: TRBV11-3; CDR3nt: TGTGCCAGCAGCTGGTTCAGGGTATCCTACAATGAGCAGTTCTTC; CDR3aa: CASSWFRVSYNEQFF
d_gene: NA; abundance: NA; len: 16; j_gene: TRBJ2-3; v_gene: TRBV11-3; CDR3nt: TGTGCCAGCAGCTTAGGCGCTAGTGGGTACCCGGATACGCAGTATTTT; CDR3aa: CASSLGASGYPDTQYF
d_gene: NA; abundance: NA; len: 16; j_gene: TRBJ2-5; v_gene: TRBV6-4; CDR3nt: TGTGCCAGCAGTGTACCTTGGGGGAGGCGGGGCTGGGGCCAGTACTTC; CDR3aa: CASSVPWGRRGWGQYF
d_gene: NA; abundance: NA; len: 15; j_gene: TRBJ1-1; v_gene: TRBV18; CDR3nt: TGTGCCAGCTCACCACAGGGGCACTTGAACACTGAAGCTTTCTTT; CDR3aa: CASSPQGHLNTEAFF
d_gene: TRBD2; abundance: once; len: 17; j_gene: TRBJ2-7; v_gene: TRBV7-2; CDR3nt: TGTGCCAGCAGCTTGTCGGGAAGACTAGCGCGGTACTACGAGCAGTACTTC; CDR3aa: CASSLSGRLARYYEQYF
d_gene: NA; abundance: NA; len: 13; j_gene: TRBJ2-7; v_gene: TRBV19; CDR3nt: TGTGCCAGTAGTATAGTACCGGCCTACGAGCAGTACTTC; CDR3aa: CASSIVPAYEQYF
d_gene: NA; abundance: once; len: 13; j_gene: TRBJ1-1; v_gene: TRBV24-1; CDR3nt: TGTGCCACCAGTGAACCAGGGGAGGGTGAAGCTTTCTTT; CDR3aa: CATSEPGEGEAFF
d_gene: NA; abundance: NA; len: 14; j_gene: TRBJ2-4; v_gene: TRBV28; CDR3nt: TGTGCCAGCAGTTTGATCGCCAGCAAAAACATTCAGTACTTC; CDR3aa: CASSLIASKNIQYF